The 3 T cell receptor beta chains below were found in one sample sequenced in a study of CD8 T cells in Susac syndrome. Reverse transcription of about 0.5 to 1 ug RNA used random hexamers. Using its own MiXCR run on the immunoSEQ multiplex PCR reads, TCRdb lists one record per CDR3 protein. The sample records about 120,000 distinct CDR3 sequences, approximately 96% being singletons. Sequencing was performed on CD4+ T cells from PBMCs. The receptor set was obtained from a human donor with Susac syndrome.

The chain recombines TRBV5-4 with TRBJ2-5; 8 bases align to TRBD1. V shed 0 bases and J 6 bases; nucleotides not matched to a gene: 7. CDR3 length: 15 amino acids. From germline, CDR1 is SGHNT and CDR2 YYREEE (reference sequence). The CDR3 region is CASSLDAGGAKTQYF. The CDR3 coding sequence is TGTGCCAGCAGCTTGGATGCAGGGGGCGCGAAGACCCAGTACTTC.

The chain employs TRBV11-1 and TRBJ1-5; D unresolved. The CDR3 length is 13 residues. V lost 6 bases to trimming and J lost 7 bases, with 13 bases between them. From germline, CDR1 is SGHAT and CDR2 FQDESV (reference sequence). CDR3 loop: CASSPDRRQPQHF. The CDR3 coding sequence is TGTGCCAGCAGTCCGGACCGTAGGCAGCCCCAGCATTTT.

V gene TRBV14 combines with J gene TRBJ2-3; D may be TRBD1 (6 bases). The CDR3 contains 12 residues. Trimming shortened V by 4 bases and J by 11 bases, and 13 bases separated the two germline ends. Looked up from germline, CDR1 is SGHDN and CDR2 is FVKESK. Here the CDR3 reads CASSPQGLRQYF. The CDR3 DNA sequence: TGTGCCAGCAGCCCACAGGGTCTACGGCAGTATTTT.